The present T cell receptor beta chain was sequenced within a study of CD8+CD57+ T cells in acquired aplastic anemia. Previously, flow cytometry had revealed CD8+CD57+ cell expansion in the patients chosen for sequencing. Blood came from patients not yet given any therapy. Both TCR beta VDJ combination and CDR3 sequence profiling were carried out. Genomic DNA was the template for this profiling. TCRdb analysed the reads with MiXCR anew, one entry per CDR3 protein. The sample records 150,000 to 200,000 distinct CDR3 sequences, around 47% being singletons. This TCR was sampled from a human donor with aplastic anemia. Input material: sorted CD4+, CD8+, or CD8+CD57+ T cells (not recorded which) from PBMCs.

CDR3 amino acids: CASSPGTGGHEQYF. The CDR3 DNA sequence: TGTGCCAGTAGCCCGGGGACAGGGGGCCACGAGCAGTACTTC. The rearrangement joins TRBV19 to TRBJ2-7; TRBD1 matches at 12 bases. The CDR3 extends over 14 amino acids. From germline, CDR1 is LNHDA and CDR2 SQIVND (reference sequence). J gave up 5 bases and V 6 bases, and 5 bases lay outside the gene matches.